This T cell receptor (beta chain) was documented in a study of regulatory T cells in long-lasting Graves disease. Findings of the study overall: Newly diagnosed disease favored TRBV20-1 and TRBJ2-1 over persistent disease.

Researchers made TCR beta libraries by using iRepertoire HTBI primers and running Arm-PCR on CDR3 regions. Authors' analysis steps: Identification across samples found fewer than 65 TRBV and about 15 TRBJ segments. TCRdb reprocessed the multiplex PCR reads with MiXCR, giving one entry per CDR3 protein. These V and J calls are TCRdb output, not the study's own analysis. This sample has about 530,000 distinct CDR3 sequences; approximately 16% occur once, and the top ten carry around 25%. This clonotype appeared many times. Its specificity is not known. The ends were cut back, 6 bases at V and 6 bases at J, with 23 bases in the middle. Germline CDR1 is SGHTA and CDR2 is FQGNSA. The CDR3 consists of 16 residues. This sample's time point: newly diagnosed GD, antithyroid drugs for less than 3 months. Construction of the TCR library relied on RNA isolated from PBMCs. This same sample was also taken into another study, of T cells in Graves' hyperthyroidism and ophthalmopathy.

The sequencing used peripheral blood mononuclear cells (PBMCs), collected at new diagnosis, from a patient treated with antithyroid drugs. This sequence originates from a middle-aged woman with Graves disease. The chain couples TRBV7-2 to TRBJ1-2, with a tentative D call TRBD1 (5 bases). The CDR3 DNA is TGTGCCAGCAGGCGAAGCAGGGCTTCGGCTTTGGATGGCTACACCTTC. Encoded protein: CASRRSRASALDGYTF. The full variable domain, in which reference TRBV7-2 and TRBJ1-2 provide the parts outside the CDR3, is GAGVSQSPSNKVTEKGKDVELRCDPISGHTALYWYRQSLGQGLEFLIYFQGNSAPDKSGLPSDRFSAERTGGSVSTLTIQRTQQEDSAVYLCASRRSRASALDGYTFGSGTRLTVV.